The 5 T cell receptor beta chains reported below all come from one sample, sequenced in a study of control samples from healthy donors and cancer patients. The protocol was immunoSEQ multiplex PCR, while the TCRdb copy is restricted to in-frame clones and leaves out a portion. The sample comprises approximately 120,000 clones, around nine tenths of which are singletons, and 4.4% rests with the top ten. The sample taken for sequencing was blood. These receptors were collected from a human donor in good health. The donor label of this sample is uncertain.

The genes are TRBV5-1 and TRBJ2-7, with D tentatively TRBD1 or TRBD2 (5 bases each). The CDR3 length is 18 residues. Germline-derived CDR1 and CDR2 are SGHRS and YFSETQ. Trimming left V 0 bases short and J 2 bases short, with 21 bases between. For the CDR3, the DNA is TGCGCCAGCAGCTTGGATCCCCTGGGGGACGGTTTGACCTACGAGCAGTACTTC. Amino acid sequence: CASSLDPLGDGLTYEQYF. The full variable domain, its missing parts supplied by reference TRBV5-1 and TRBJ2-7, is KAGVTQTPRYLIKTRGQQVTLSCSPISGHRSVSWYQQTPGQGLQFLFEYFSETQRNKGNFPGRFSGRQFSNSRSEMNVSTLELGDSALYLCASSLDPLGDGLTYEQYFGPGTRLTVT.

The rearrangement links TRBV3-1 (or the pseudogene TRBV3-2) to TRBJ2-1; 11 bases map to TRBD2. Germline CDR1 LGHDT, CDR2 YNNKEL (reference sequence). Unmatched junction bases numbered 3, after V lost 3 bases and J lost 2 bases. The CDR3 loop spans 16 amino acids. CDR3 amino acids: CASSHAGLAAYNEQFF. CDR3 DNA: TGTGCCAGCAGCCACGCGGGACTAGCGGCCTACAATGAGCAGTTCTTC.

With respect to this clone: The DNA is left out, because the CDR3 cannot be placed on it with certainty; the CDR3 is given as TCRdb lists it. V gene TRBV19 combines with J gene TRBJ1-3; the D call of TRBD1 is as the table states it, not checked on the DNA. The CDR3 is 14 amino acids in total, end residues counted. CDR1 and CDR2 from the germline V gene are LNHDA and SQIVND (reference sequence). The CDR3 loop is CASSFGQGGNTIYF.

J is TRBJ2-1 and V is TRBV6-1, with TRBD1 matching over 7 bases. Germline trimming cut 0 bases from V and 10 bases from J; bases unmatched to any gene: 15. The CDR3 runs to 17 residues. Germline loops: CDR1 MNHNS, CDR2 SASEGT. The CDR3 here is CASSEASFGTAMVEQFF. Here the CDR3 DNA reads TGTGCCAGCAGTGAAGCCTCTTTCGGGACAGCCATGGTGGAGCAGTTCTTC.

This chain uses TRBV19 with TRBJ1-4; D is undetermined. Trimming took off 5 bases at V and 7 bases at J, with 11 bases between the two ends. Germline-derived CDR1 and CDR2 are LNHDA and SQIVND (reference sequence). The CDR3 covers 13 residues. CDR3: CASSVTGVEKLFF. In DNA form, the CDR3 reads TGTGCCAGTAGTGTCACTGGGGTTGAAAAACTGTTTTTT.